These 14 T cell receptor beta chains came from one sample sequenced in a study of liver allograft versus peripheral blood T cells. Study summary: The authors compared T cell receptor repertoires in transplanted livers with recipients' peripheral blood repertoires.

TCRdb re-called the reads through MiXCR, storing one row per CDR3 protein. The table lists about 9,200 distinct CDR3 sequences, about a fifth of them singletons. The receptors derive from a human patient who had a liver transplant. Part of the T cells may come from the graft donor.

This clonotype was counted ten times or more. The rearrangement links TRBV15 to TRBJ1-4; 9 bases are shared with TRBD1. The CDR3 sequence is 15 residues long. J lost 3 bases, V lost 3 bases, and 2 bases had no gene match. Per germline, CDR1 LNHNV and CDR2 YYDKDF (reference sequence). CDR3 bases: TGTGCCACCAGCAGGGACAGGGGTGCTAATGAAAAACTGTTTTTT. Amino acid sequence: CATSRDRGANEKLFF.

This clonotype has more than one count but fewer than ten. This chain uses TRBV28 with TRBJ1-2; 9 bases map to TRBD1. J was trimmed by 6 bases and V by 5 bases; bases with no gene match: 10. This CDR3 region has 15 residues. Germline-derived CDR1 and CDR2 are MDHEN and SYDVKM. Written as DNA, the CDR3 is TGTGCCAGCAGTAATTCGGGACAGGGTATTAATGGCTACACCTTC. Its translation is CASSNSGQGINGYTF.

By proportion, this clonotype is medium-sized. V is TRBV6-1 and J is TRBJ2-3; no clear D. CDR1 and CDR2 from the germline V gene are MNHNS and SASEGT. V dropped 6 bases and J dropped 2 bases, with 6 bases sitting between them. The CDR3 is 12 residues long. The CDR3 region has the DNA TGTGCCAGCAGCGCTTTCACAGATACGCAGTATTTT. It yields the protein CASSAFTDTQYF.

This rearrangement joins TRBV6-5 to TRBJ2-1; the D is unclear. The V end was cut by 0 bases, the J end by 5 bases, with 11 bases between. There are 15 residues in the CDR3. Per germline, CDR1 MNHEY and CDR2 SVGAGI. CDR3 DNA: TGTGCCAGCAGTTACTCACCTACCAGAGACAATGAGCAGTTCTTC. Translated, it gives CASSYSPTRDNEQFF.

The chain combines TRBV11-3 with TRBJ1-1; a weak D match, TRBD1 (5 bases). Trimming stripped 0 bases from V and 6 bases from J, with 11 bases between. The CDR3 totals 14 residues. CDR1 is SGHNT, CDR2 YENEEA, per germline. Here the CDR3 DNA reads TGTGCCAGCAGCTTAGAGGCTCAGGGTTCTGAAGCTTTCTTT. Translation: CASSLEAQGSEAFF.

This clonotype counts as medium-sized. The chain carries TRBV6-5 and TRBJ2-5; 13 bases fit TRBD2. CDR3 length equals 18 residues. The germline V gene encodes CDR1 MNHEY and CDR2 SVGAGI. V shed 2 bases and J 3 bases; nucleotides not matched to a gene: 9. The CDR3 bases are TGTGCCAGCAGTTACACCCAGACTAGCGGGGGGATAAAAGAGACCCAGTACTTC. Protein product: CASSYTQTSGGIKETQYF.

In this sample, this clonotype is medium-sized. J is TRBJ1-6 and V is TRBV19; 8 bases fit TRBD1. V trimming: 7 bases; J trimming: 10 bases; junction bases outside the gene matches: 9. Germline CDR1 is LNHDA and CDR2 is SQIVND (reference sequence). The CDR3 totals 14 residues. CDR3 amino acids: CASKGGTGASPLHF. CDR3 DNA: TGTGCCAGTAAGGGGGGGACAGGAGCCTCACCCCTCCACTTT. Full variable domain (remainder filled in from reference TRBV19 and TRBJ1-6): DGGITQSPKYLFRKEGQNVTLSCEQNLNHDAMYWYRQDPGQGLRLIYYSQIVNDFQKGDIAEGYSVSREKKESFPLTVTSAQKNPTAFYLCASKGGTGASPLHFGNGTRLTVT.

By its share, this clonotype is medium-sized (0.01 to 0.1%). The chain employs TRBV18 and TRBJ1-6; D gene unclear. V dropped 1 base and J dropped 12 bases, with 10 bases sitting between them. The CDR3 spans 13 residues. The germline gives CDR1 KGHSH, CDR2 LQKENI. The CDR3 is CASSPLRAGPLHF. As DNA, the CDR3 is TGTGCCAGCTCACCACTCCGGGCAGGACCCCTCCACTTT.

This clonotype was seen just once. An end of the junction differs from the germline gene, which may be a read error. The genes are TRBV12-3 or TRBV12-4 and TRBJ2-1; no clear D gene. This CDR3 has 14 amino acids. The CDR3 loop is CVSKSTPNYNEQFF. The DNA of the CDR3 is TGTGTCAGCAAATCAACCCCAAACTACAATGAGCAGTTCTTC.

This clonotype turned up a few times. The CDR3 DNA sequence: TGTGCCAGTAGCCTTCTTAATCAGCCCCAGCATTTT. Protein product: CASSLLNQPQHF. J is TRBJ1-5 and V is TRBV19; the D is unclear. Germline values: CDR1 LNHDA, CDR2 SQIVND (reference sequence). CDR3 length: 12 amino acids. V was trimmed by 6 bases and J by 4 bases, leaving 7 bases between them.

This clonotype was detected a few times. CDR3 protein: CSVRMDRHQPQHF. DNA for the CDR3: TGCAGTGTACGGATGGACAGACATCAGCCCCAGCATTTT. This chain uses TRBV20-1 with TRBJ1-5, with D possibly TRBD1 on 6 matching bases. Trimming shortened V by 7 bases and J by 5 bases, and 15 bases separated the two germline ends. This CDR3 spans 13 amino acids. From germline, CDR1 is DFQATT and CDR2 SNEGSKA (reference sequence).

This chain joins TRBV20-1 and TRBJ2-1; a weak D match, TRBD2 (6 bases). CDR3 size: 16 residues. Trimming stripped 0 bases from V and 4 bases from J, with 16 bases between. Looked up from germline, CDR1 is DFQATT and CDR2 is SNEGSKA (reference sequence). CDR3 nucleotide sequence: TGCAGTGCTAGAGATTTCGTGGGAGGTGCGTACAATGAGCAGTTCTTC. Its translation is CSARDFVGGAYNEQFF.

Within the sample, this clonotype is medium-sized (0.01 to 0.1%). The CDR3 DNA follows: TGTGCCACCAGCAGGGTGTCCGGGACTAGCGGGAAAAATGAGCAGTTCTTC. Translated, it gives CATSRVSGTSGKNEQFF. The chain links TRBV15 to TRBJ2-1, with 13 bases lining up with TRBD2. J gave up 7 bases and V 3 bases, and 9 bases lay outside the gene matches. Germline values: CDR1 LNHNV, CDR2 YYDKDF (reference sequence). This CDR3 spans 17 amino acids.

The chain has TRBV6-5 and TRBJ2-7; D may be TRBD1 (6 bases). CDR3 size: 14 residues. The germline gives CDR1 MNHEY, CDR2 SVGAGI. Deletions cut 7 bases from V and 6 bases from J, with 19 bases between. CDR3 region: CASKGDRSFFEQYF. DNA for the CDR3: TGTGCCAGCAAAGGAGACAGGAGCTTTTTCGAGCAGTACTTC.